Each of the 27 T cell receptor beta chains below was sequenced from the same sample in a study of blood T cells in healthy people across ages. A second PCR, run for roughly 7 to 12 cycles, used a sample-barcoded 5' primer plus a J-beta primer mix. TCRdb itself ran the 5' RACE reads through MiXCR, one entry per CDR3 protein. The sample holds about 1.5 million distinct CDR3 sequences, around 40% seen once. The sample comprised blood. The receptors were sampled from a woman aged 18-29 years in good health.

The CDR3 bases are TGCAGTGCTAGAGATCGAGTAAGGGGCTCGGACAATGAGCAGTTCTTC. Its protein is CSARDRVRGSDNEQFF. The gene calls are TRBV20-1 and TRBJ2-1, with D possibly TRBD1 on 5 matching bases. The CDR3 loop spans 16 amino acids. Germline CDR1 reads DFQATT; CDR2 reads SNEGSKA (reference sequence). The V end was cut by 0 bases, the J end by 5 bases, with 17 bases between.

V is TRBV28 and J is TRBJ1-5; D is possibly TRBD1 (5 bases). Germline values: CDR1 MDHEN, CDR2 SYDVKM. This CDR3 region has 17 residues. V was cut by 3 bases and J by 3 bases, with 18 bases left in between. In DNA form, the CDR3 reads TGTGCCAGCAGTTTGTGGGGGAGGGGAATGGTCAATCAGCCCCAGCATTTT. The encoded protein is CASSLWGRGMVNQPQHF.

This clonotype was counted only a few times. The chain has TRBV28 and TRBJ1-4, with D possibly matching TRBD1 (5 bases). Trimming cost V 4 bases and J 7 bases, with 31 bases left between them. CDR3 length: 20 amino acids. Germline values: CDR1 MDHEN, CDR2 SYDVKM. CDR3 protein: CASSWAKGRAPPGGSEKLFF. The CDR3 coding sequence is TGTGCCAGCAGTTGGGCCAAGGGCAGGGCTCCACCCGGCGGGTCTGAAAAACTGTTTTTT. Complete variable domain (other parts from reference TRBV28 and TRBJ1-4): DVKVTQSSRYLVKRTGEKVFLECVQDMDHENMFWYRQDPGLGLRLIYFSYDVKMKEKGDIPEGYSVSREKKERFSLILESASTNQTSMYLCASSWAKGRAPPGGSEKLFFGSGTQLSVL.

CDR3 sequence (DNA): TGCAGCGTTGAAGGGGGGCCCCCCTACGAGCAGTACTTC. It codes for CSVEGGPPYEQYF. V and J are TRBV29-1 and TRBJ2-7; tentative D call: TRBD1 (6 bases). The CDR3 consists of 13 residues. From germline, CDR1 is SQVTM and CDR2 ANQGSEA. V shed 1 base and J shed 2 bases, with 9 bases lying between them.

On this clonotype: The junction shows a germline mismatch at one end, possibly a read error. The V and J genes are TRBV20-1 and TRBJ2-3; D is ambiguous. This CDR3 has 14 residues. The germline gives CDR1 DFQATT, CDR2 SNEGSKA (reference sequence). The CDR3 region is CGARNGRELDTQYF. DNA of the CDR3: TGCGGTGCTAGAAACGGACGCGAGCTGGATACGCAGTATTTT.

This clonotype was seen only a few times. CDR3 sequence reads: CASILGRASNQPQHF. For the CDR3, the DNA is TGTGCCAGCATTCTCGGGAGGGCGAGCAATCAGCCCCAGCATTTT. The V gene is TRBV12-3 or TRBV12-4, the J gene TRBJ1-5; D is undetermined. V was pared by 7 bases and J by 1 base, with 14 bases between. This CDR3 has 15 amino acids.

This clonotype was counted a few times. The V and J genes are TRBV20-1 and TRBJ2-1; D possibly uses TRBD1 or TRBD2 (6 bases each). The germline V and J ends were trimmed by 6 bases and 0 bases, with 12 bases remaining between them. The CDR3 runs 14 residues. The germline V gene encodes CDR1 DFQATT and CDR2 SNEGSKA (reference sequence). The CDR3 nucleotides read TGCAGTGCCCGAGGGGGGCACTCCTACAATGAGCAGTTCTTC. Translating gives CSARGGHSYNEQFF.

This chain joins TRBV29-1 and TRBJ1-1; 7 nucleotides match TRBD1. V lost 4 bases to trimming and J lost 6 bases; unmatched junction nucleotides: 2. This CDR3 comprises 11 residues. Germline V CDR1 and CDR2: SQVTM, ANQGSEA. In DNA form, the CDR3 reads TGCAGCGTTGGGGACAGCCCTGAAGCTTTCTTT. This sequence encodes CSVGDSPEAFF.

For the CDR3, the DNA is TGCAGTGCAACCTGGACTAGTTACAATGAGCAGTACTTC. It codes for CSATWTSYNEQYF. The J gene is TRBJ2-1, the V gene TRBV20-1; 7 nucleotides match TRBD2. TRBJ2-7 matches the DNA end more closely, so the J call is doubtful. This CDR3 has 13 residues. CDR1 DFQATT and CDR2 SNEGSKA come from the germline V gene (reference sequence).

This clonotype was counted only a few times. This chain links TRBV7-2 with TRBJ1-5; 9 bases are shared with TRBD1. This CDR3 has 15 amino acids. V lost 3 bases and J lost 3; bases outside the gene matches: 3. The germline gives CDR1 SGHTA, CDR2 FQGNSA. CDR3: CASSLRTGDNQPQHF. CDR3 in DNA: TGTGCCAGCAGCTTGCGGACAGGGGACAATCAGCCCCAGCATTTT.

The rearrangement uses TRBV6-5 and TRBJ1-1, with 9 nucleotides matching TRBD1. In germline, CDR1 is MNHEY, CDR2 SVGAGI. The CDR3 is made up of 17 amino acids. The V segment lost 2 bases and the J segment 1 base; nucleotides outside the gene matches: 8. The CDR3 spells CASSYTGTGYANTEAFF. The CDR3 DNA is TGTGCCAGCAGTTACACCGGGACAGGGTACGCGAACACTGAAGCTTTCTTT.

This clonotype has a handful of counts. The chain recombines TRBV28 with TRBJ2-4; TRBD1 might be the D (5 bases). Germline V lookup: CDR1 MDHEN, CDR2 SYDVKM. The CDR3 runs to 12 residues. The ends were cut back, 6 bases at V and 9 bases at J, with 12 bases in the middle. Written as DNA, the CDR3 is TGTGCCAGCAGGACTGACAGCACCATTCAGTACTTC. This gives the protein CASRTDSTIQYF.

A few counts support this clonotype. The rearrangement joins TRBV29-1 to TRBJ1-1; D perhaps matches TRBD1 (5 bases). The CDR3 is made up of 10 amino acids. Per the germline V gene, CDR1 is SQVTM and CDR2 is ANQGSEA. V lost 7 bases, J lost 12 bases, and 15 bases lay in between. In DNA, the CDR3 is TGCAGCGCCGGAGAGGGGAAGACTTTCTTT. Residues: CSAGEGKTFF. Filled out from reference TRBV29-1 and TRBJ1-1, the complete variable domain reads SAVISQKPSRDICQRGTSLTIQCQVDSQVTMMFWYRQQPGQSLTLIATANQGSEATYESGFVIDKFPISRPNLTFSTLTVSNMSPEDSSIYLCSAGEGKTFFGQGTRLTVV.

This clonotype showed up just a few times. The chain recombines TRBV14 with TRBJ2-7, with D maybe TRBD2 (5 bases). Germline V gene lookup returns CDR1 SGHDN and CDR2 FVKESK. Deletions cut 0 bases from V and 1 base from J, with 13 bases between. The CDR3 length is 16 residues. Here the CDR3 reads CASSQEPRSGSYEQYF. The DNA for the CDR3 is TGTGCCAGCAGCCAAGAACCCCGGAGCGGATCCTACGAGCAGTACTTC.

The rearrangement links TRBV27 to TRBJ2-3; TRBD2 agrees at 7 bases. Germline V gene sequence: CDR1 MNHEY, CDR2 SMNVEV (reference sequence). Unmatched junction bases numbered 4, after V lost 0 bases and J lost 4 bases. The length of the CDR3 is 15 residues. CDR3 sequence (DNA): TGTGCCAGCAGTTTATCACTAGCGACCGCAGATACGCAGTATTTT. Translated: CASSLSLATADTQYF.

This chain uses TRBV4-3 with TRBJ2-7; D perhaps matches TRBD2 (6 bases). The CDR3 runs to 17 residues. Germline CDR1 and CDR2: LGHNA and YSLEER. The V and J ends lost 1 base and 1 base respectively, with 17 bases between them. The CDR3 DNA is TGCGCCAGCAGCCAAGTTGGAACGGGGGAAATTTCCTACGAGCAGTACTTC. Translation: CASSQVGTGEISYEQYF.

The CDR3 loop reads CASSPGQGEQYF. In DNA, the CDR3 is TGCGCCAGCAGCCCAGGACAGGGCGAGCAGTATTTT. This chain connects TRBV4-3 to TRBJ2-3, with TRBD1 identical over 8 bases. The CDR3 length is 12 residues. V was clipped by 4 bases and J by 11 bases; unmatched bases: 5. Germline CDR1 reads LGHNA; CDR2 reads YSLEER.

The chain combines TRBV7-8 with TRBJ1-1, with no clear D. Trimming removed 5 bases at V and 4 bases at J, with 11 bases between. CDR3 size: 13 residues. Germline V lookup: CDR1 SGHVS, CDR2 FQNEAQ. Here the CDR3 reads CASSVMRRTEAFF. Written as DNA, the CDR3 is TGTGCCAGCAGCGTTATGAGGCGCACTGAAGCTTTCTTT.

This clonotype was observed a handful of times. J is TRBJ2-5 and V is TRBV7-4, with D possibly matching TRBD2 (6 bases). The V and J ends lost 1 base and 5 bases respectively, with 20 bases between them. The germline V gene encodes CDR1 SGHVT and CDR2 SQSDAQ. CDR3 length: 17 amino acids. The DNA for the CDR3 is TGTGCCAGCAGCTTAGTTGGAGGGGCAGTCCCTGCGGAGACCCAGTACTTC. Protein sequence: CASSLVGGAVPAETQYF.

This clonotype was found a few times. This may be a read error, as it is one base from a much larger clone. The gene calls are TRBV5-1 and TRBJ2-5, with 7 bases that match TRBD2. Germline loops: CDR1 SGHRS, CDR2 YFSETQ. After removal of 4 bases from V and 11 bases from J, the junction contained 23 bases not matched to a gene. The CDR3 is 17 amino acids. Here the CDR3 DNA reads TGCGCCAGCAGCCAATACCGGGGGAGCGGGGCATACAATGAGCAGTACTTC. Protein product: CASSQYRGSGAYNEQYF.

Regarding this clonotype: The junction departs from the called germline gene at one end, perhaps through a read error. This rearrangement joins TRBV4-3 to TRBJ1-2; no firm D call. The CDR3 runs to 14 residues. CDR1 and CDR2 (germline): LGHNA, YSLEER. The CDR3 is CASNQERAYYGYTF. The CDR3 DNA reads TGCGCCAGCAACCAAGAGAGGGCTTACTATGGCTACACCTTC.

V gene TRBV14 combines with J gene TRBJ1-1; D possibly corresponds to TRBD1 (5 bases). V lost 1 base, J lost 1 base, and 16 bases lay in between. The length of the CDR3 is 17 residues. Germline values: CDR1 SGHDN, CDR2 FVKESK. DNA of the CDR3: TGTGCCAGCAGCCAAGGGACTTATGCAGGGAGGAACACTGAAGCTTTCTTT. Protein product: CASSQGTYAGRNTEAFF.

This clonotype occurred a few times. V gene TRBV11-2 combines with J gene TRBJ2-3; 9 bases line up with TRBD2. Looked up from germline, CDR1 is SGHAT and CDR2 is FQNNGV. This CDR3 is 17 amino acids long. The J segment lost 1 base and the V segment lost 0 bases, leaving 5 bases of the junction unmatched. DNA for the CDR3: TGTGCCAGCAGCTTAGATGGGAGGACTAGCGGCACAGATACGCAGTATTTT. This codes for CASSLDGRTSGTDTQYF.

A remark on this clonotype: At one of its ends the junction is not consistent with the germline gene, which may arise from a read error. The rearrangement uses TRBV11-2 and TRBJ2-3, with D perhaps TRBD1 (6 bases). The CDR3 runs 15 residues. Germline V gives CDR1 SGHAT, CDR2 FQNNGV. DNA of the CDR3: TGTGCCCAAAGGGGGACGCCAGTGAGCACAGATACACAGTATTTT. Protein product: CAQRGTPVSTDTQYF.

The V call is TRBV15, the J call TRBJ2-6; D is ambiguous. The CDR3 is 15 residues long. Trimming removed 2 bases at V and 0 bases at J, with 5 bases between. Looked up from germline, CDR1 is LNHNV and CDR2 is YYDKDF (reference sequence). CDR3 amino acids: CATSRRSSGANVLTF. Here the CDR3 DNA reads TGTGCCACCAGCAGAAGGAGCTCTGGGGCCAACGTCCTGACTTTC.

This CDR3 is CASSQDGGGQTQHF. CDR3 bases: TGCGCCAGCAGCCAAGATGGCGGAGGACAGACCCAGCATTTT. The V gene is TRBV4-3, the J gene TRBJ1-5; TRBD1 is a possible D gene (6 bases). This CDR3 spans 14 amino acids. The germline gives CDR1 LGHNA, CDR2 YSLEER. Trimming took off 0 bases at V and 11 bases at J, with 14 bases between the two ends.

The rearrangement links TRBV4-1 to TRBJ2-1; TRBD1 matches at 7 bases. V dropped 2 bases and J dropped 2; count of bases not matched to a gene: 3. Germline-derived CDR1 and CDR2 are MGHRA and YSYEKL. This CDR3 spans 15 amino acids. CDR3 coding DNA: TGCGCCAGCAGCCAAATACAGGGGCCCTACAATGAGCAGTTCTTC. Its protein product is CASSQIQGPYNEQFF.